Below are 26 T cell receptor beta chains sequenced from a single sample in a study of cytomegalovirus exposure and HLA in healthy donors. The PCR had 60 Vbeta and 13 Jbeta primers. Clones were read by immunoSEQ multiplex PCR, and TCRdb kept only the in-frame ones, dropping some. The profile shows under 140,000 clones, around 78% of them singletons. The sample was PBMCs. Receptor source: a woman in her twenties or thirties in good health and CMV-seronegative.

The V gene is TRBV10-2, the J gene TRBJ1-6, with 9 bases identical to TRBD1. The trim removed 8 bases at V and 9 bases at J, leaving 14 bases unmatched. This CDR3 has 16 residues. Germline-derived CDR1 and CDR2 are WSHSY and SAAADI. The CDR3 reads CASQQSRDRVFSPLHF. DNA for the CDR3: TGCGCCAGCCAACAGAGCCGGGACAGGGTTTTTTCACCCCTCCACTTT.

The chain joins TRBV4-3 to TRBJ1-2; D call uncertain. The CDR3 is 15 amino acids. Germline V gene data show CDR1 as LGHNA and CDR2 as YSLEER. Trimming pared 0 bases from V and 4 bases from J, leaving 12 bases between. The chain's CDR3 is CASSQEMVAGYGYTF. The CDR3 DNA is TGCGCCAGCAGCCAAGAGATGGTGGCTGGCTATGGCTACACCTTC.

The rearrangement links TRBV27 to TRBJ2-7, with 7 bases matching TRBD2. Germline V gives CDR1 MNHEY, CDR2 SMNVEV (reference sequence). This CDR3 has 15 amino acids. V trimming: 4 bases; J trimming: 7 bases; junction bases outside the gene matches: 13. Written as DNA, the CDR3 is TGTGCCAGCAGTTCTAGAGGACTAGGGGCTTGGGAGCAGTACTTC. Protein product: CASSSRGLGAWEQYF.

In its sample, this clone was seen once. The J gene is TRBJ2-2, the V gene TRBV7-2; no clear D. In germline, CDR1 is SGHTA, CDR2 FQGNSA. The CDR3 length is 14 residues. The V end was cut by 1 base, the J end by 8 bases, with 11 bases between. As DNA, the CDR3 is TGTGCCAGCAGCTTAGTACCAGTTGGTGGGGAGCTGTTTTTT. Encoded protein: CASSLVPVGGELFF.

This chain connects TRBV6-5 to TRBJ1-2; 9 bases fit TRBD1. Germline V lookup: CDR1 MNHEY, CDR2 SVGAGI. CDR3 length equals 16 residues. Germline trimming cut 2 bases from V and 3 bases from J; bases unmatched to any gene: 7. The CDR3 loop is CASSYNTGQGHYGYTF. Here the CDR3 DNA reads TGTGCCAGCAGTTACAATACGGGACAGGGACACTATGGCTACACCTTC.

The DNA for the CDR3 is TGTGCTAGTGGTTTGAAAATTGGCAGCACAGATACGCAGTATTTT. Protein: CASGLKIGSTDTQYF. The chain links TRBV12-5 to TRBJ2-3; D remains unclear. CDR3 length equals 15 residues. The V and J ends lost 2 bases and 0 bases respectively, with 9 bases between them. Germline V gene lookup returns CDR1 LGHNT and CDR2 FRNRAP.

The chain's CDR3 is CSVARGQYEQYF. CDR3 DNA: TGCAGCGTTGCCAGGGGGCAGTACGAGCAGTACTTC. V usage is TRBV29-1 and J usage is TRBJ2-7, with 8 bases fitting TRBD1. This CDR3 contains 12 residues. CDR1 and CDR2 (germline): SQVTM, ANQGSEA. The ends lost 4 bases at V and 4 bases at J; junction bases unmatched: 3.

V and J are TRBV4-3 and TRBJ1-2, with a tentative D call TRBD1 (5 bases). Germline-derived CDR1 and CDR2 are LGHNA and YSLEER. With 1 base removed from V and 6 bases from J, the gap between germline ends came to 15 bases. The CDR3 spans 15 residues. The CDR3 here is CASSQGRGLNDGYTF. CDR3 coding DNA: TGCGCCAGCAGCCAAGGACGGGGACTTAATGATGGCTACACCTTC.

In DNA, the CDR3 is TGTGCCAGCTCACCACCACGGGGGGCTGGCACTGAAGCTTTCTTT. The encoded protein is CASSPPRGAGTEAFF. The genes are TRBV18 and TRBJ1-1, with D perhaps TRBD1 (6 bases). CDR1 and CDR2 from the germline V gene are KGHSH and LQKENI. The CDR3 covers 15 residues. V was shortened by 0 bases and J by 4 bases, with 12 bases between the two germline ends. The full variable domain, completed using reference TRBV18 and TRBJ1-1, is NAGVMQNPRHLVRRRGQEARLRCSPMKGHSHVYWYRQLPEEGLKFMVYLQKENIIDESGMPKERFSAEFPKEGPSILRIQQVVRGDSAAYFCASSPPRGAGTEAFFGQGTRLTVV.

This clone was seen at least ten times. The chain recombines TRBV4-1 with TRBJ2-2, with 9 bases lining up with TRBD1. The ends lost 3 bases at V and 5 bases at J; junction bases unmatched: 4. Germline CDR1 and CDR2: MGHRA and YSYEKL. CDR3 length equals 15 residues. This CDR3 reads CASSQRTGETGELFF. CDR3 nucleotides: TGCGCCAGCAGCCAGCGGACAGGGGAAACCGGGGAGCTGTTTTTT.

This clone was detected only a few times. V gene TRBV29-1 combines with J gene TRBJ1-1; TRBD1 is a possible D gene (5 bases). V lost 6 bases and J lost 4, with 12 bases in between. The CDR3 runs to 12 residues. Per germline, CDR1 SQVTM and CDR2 ANQGSEA. The CDR3 DNA reads as TGCAGCGTAGTTATTAGGGGCACTGAAGCTTTCTTT. It yields the protein CSVVIRGTEAFF.

The V and J genes are TRBV7-2 and TRBJ2-3; D is undetermined. CDR1 and CDR2 from the germline V gene are SGHTA and FQGNSA. Trimming stripped 1 base from V and 2 bases from J, with 10 bases between. The CDR3 spans 15 residues. CDR3 nucleotides: TGTGCCAGCAGCTTAGACAGTTACCTCACAGATACGCAGTATTTT. It yields the protein CASSLDSYLTDTQYF.

The CDR3 sequence is CASSQDLPSSGSRDTQYF. DNA of the CDR3: TGCGCCAGCAGCCAAGATCTCCCCTCTAGCGGGAGTCGGGATACGCAGTATTTT. This rearrangement joins TRBV4-3 to TRBJ2-3, with 10 bases fitting TRBD2. With 0 bases clipped from V and 6 bases from J, the junction kept 12 bases outside the gene matches. Germline V lookup: CDR1 LGHNA, CDR2 YSLEER. This CDR3 has 18 amino acids.

The chain couples TRBV6-5 to TRBJ2-4; no definite D call. V lost 6 bases and J 0 bases, leaving 6 bases between the germline ends. Germline V lookup: CDR1 MNHEY, CDR2 SVGAGI. CDR3 length: 13 residues. CDR3 nucleotide sequence: TGTGCCAGCAGGCGATCAGCCAAAAACATTCAGTACTTC. Translating it yields CASRRSAKNIQYF.

This clone showed up just a few times. This chain links TRBV6-6 with TRBJ1-1, with TRBD1 matching 10 bases. Trimming removed 5 bases from V and 3 bases from J; junction bases left unmatched: 6. The germline V gene has CDR1 MNHNY and CDR2 SVGAGI (reference sequence). The CDR3 contains 15 residues. CDR3 residues: CASSPDRGRDTEAFF. CDR3 nucleotide sequence: TGTGCCAGCAGTCCAGACAGGGGGCGAGACACTGAAGCTTTCTTT.

The CDR3 region has the DNA TGTGCCAGCAGCGTAGCTAACAGGGGCGTCGAGCAGTTCTTC. It encodes CASSVANRGVEQFF. J is TRBJ2-1 and V is TRBV9; TRBD1 agrees at 7 bases. V trimming: 0 bases; J trimming: 10 bases; junction bases outside the gene matches: 7. Germline CDR1 SGDLS, CDR2 YYNGEE. The CDR3 runs to 14 residues.

The chain links TRBV19 to TRBJ2-1; 7 nucleotides align to TRBD2. In germline, CDR1 is LNHDA, CDR2 SQIVND (reference sequence). The V and J ends lost 9 bases and 3 bases, in that order; junction bases with no gene match: 2. This CDR3 spans 12 amino acids. The CDR3 nucleotides are TGTGCCAGCAGGGACTACTACAATGAGCAGTTCTTC. Its translation is CASRDYYNEQFF.

The chain is built from TRBV4-2 and TRBJ2-2; D may be TRBD1 (5 bases). There are 17 residues in the CDR3. V was clipped by 1 base and J by 4 bases, with 16 bases between them. The germline CDR1 and CDR2 sequences are LGHNA and YNFKEQ. The CDR3: CASSQGSLVQGTGELFF. CDR3 bases: TGTGCCAGCAGCCAAGGGTCTCTAGTGCAGGGCACCGGGGAGCTGTTTTTT.

This chain links TRBV11-2 with TRBJ2-7; 10 positions agree with TRBD2. This CDR3 is 14 amino acids long. Germline trimming cut 6 bases from V and 3 bases from J; bases unmatched to any gene: 5. The germline V gene encodes CDR1 SGHAT and CDR2 FQNNGV. The CDR3 sequence: CASRGIAGGYEQYF. The CDR3 DNA reads TGTGCCAGCAGGGGGATAGCGGGAGGCTACGAGCAGTACTTC.

The chain's CDR3 is CASSFRQSYPDTQYF. The CDR3 region has the DNA TGTGCCAGCAGCTTCCGACAGTCCTACCCTGATACGCAGTATTTT. The chain joins TRBV7-3 to TRBJ2-3; D possibly corresponds to TRBD1 (5 bases). Trimming stripped 3 bases from V and 6 bases from J, with 16 bases between. This CDR3 spans 15 amino acids. Germline V lookup: CDR1 SGHTA, CDR2 FQGTGA.

This rearrangement joins TRBV2 to TRBJ2-3, with D tentatively TRBD1 (6 bases). CDR3 length equals 15 residues. Germline CDR1 and CDR2: SNHLY and FYNNEI. The ends were cut back, 4 bases at V and 1 base at J, with 12 bases in the middle. The CDR3 protein is CASSGRRQGTDTQYF. CDR3 sequence (DNA): TGTGCCAGCAGTGGCCGAAGACAGGGCACAGATACGCAGTATTTT. The whole variable domain, remainder taken from reference TRBV2 and TRBJ2-3, is EPEVTQTPSHQVTQMGQEVILRCVPISNHLYFYWYRQILGQKVEFLVSFYNNEISEKSEIFDDQFSVERPDGSNFTLKIRSTKLEDSAMYFCASSGRRQGTDTQYFGPGTRLTVL.

This chain uses TRBV28 with TRBJ1-5; D may be TRBD1 (5 bases). The germline V gene has CDR1 MDHEN and CDR2 SYDVKM. Trimming left V 8 bases short and J 3 bases short, with 23 bases between. This CDR3 has 17 residues. The CDR3, as DNA: TGTGCCAGCTTCCCGCGCGCGGGACTGATCTTCAATCAGCCCCAGCATTTT. Translating gives CASFPRAGLIFNQPQHF. The full variable domain, in which reference TRBV28 and TRBJ1-5 provide the parts outside the CDR3, is DVKVTQSSRYLVKRTGEKVFLECVQDMDHENMFWYRQDPGLGLRLIYFSYDVKMKEKGDIPEGYSVSREKKERFSLILESASTNQTSMYLCASFPRAGLIFNQPQHFGDGTRLSIL.

The genes are TRBV7-2 and TRBJ1-2; TRBD1 matches at 8 bases. J was trimmed by 3 bases and V by 3 bases; bases with no gene match: 6. Germline V gene lookup returns CDR1 SGHTA and CDR2 FQGNSA. CDR3 length: 15 amino acids. The CDR3 spells CASSFGSTGDYGYTF. In nucleotides, the CDR3 is TGTGCCAGCAGCTTCGGATCGACAGGGGACTATGGCTACACCTTC.

The CDR3 sequence is CASSYDRVNQPQHF. In nucleotides, the CDR3 is TGTGCCAGCAGTTACGACAGGGTAAACCAGCCCCAGCATTTT. V gene TRBV6-6 combines with J gene TRBJ1-5, with TRBD1 identical over 7 bases. Germline assignment: CDR1 MNHNY and CDR2 SVGAGI (reference sequence). The J segment lost 7 bases and the V segment lost 2 bases, leaving 5 bases of the junction unmatched. CDR3 length: 14 residues.

V and J are TRBV30 and TRBJ2-5; 8 bases line up with TRBD1. CDR1 and CDR2 from the germline V gene are GTSNPN and SVGIG (reference sequence). This CDR3 has 14 residues. The ends lost 5 bases at V and 1 base at J; junction bases unmatched: 6. The CDR3 nucleotides are TGTGCCTGGGGATTGACAGGGGCCCAAGAGACCCAGTACTTC. It is translated as CAWGLTGAQETQYF. Full variable domain (outside the CDR3, taken from reference TRBV30 and TRBJ2-5): SQTIHQWPATLVQPVGSPLSLECTVEGTSNPNLYWYRQAAGRGLQLLFYSVGIGQISSEVPQNLSASRPQDRQFILSSKKLLLSDSGFYLCAWGLTGAQETQYFGPGTRLLVL.

This clone was observed a few times. This chain connects TRBV30 to TRBJ2-5, with 13 bases matching TRBD2. With 5 bases clipped from V and 5 bases from J, the junction kept 11 bases outside the gene matches. Germline assignment: CDR1 GTSNPN and CDR2 SVGIG (reference sequence). The CDR3 consists of 16 residues. The CDR3 coding sequence is TGTGCCTGGTCCTTTGGACTAGCGGGAGTTACTGAGACCCAGTACTTC. This sequence encodes CAWSFGLAGVTETQYF.